The 22 T cell receptor beta chains given below trace back to one sample, sequenced in a study of T cell changes during pregnancy in multiple sclerosis. Repertoires were generated with immunoSEQ multiplex PCR, while TCRdb's copy carries only in-frame clones and drops some. The sample contains around 36,000 clones, 91% of which appear only once. Sample: CD8+ T cells from peripheral blood mononuclear cells, taken before pregnancy. These TCRs come from a female donor with multiple sclerosis, enrolled in a pregnancy study.

This clone has just one count. CDR3 sequence reads: CASSLRRGEGQVEQFF. The CDR3 coding sequence is TGTGCCAGCAGCTTAAGGAGAGGCGAGGGCCAGGTTGAGCAGTTCTTC. The V call is TRBV7-3, the J call TRBJ2-1; possibly TRBD2 for D (5 bases). V was pared by 1 base and J by 9 bases, with 19 bases between. CDR1 and CDR2 (germline): SGHTA, FQGTGA. CDR3 length: 16 residues. Complete variable domain (other parts from reference TRBV7-3 and TRBJ2-1): GAGVSQTPSNKVTEKGKYVELRCDPISGHTALYWYRQSLGQGPEFLIYFQGTGAADDSGLPNDRFFAVRPEGSVSTLKIQRTERGDSAVYLCASSLRRGEGQVEQFFGPGTRLTVL.

The chain employs TRBV7-9 and TRBJ2-5; D is possibly TRBD1 (6 bases). With 0 bases removed from V and 2 bases from J, the gap between germline ends came to 10 bases. Germline V gene data show CDR1 as SEHNR and CDR2 as FQNEAQ (reference sequence). The CDR3 extends over 15 amino acids. CDR3 nucleotide sequence: TGTGCCAGCAGCTTAGCGCGTACAGGGCAAGAGACCCAGTACTTC. As protein: CASSLARTGQETQYF.

The chain links TRBV28 to TRBJ2-1, with no clear D. The CDR3 is made up of 10 amino acids. In germline, CDR1 is MDHEN, CDR2 SYDVKM. Trimming stripped 4 bases from V and 9 bases from J, with 4 bases between. CDR3 in DNA: TGTGCCAGCAGTTCGGGTGAGCAGTTCTTC. Translating gives CASSSGEQFF.

V is TRBV2 and J is TRBJ1-5; 7 bases line up with TRBD1. The CDR3 consists of 13 residues. The germline CDR1 and CDR2 sequences are SNHLY and FYNNEI. The ends lost 6 bases at V and 4 bases at J; junction bases unmatched: 3. The CDR3, as DNA: TGTGCCAGCAGAGGGGGACAGAATCAGCCCCAGCATTTT. Amino acids: CASRGGQNQPQHF.

The CDR3 DNA reads TGTGCCAGCAGCGCGGGACTAGCTGCCTACGAGCAGTACTTC. Protein sequence: CASSAGLAAYEQYF. The J gene is TRBJ2-7, the V gene TRBV2; TRBD2 matches at 9 bases. The CDR3 runs to 14 residues. Germline V gene sequence: CDR1 SNHLY, CDR2 FYNNEI. Germline trimming cut 6 bases from V and 2 bases from J; bases unmatched to any gene: 5.

A single count supports this clone. The chain joins TRBV19 to TRBJ2-7, with TRBD2 as a possible D gene (6 bases). This CDR3 region has 18 residues. The germline V and J ends were trimmed by 1 base and 1 base, with 20 bases remaining between them. The V gene's germline CDR1 is LNHDA and CDR2 SQIVND (reference sequence). The CDR3 loop is CASSIVGAGGRISYEQYF. In nucleotides, the CDR3 is TGTGCCAGTAGTATAGTAGGAGCCGGGGGACGGATTTCCTACGAGCAGTACTTC. The whole variable domain, remainder taken from reference TRBV19 and TRBJ2-7, is DGGITQSPKYLFRKEGQNVTLSCEQNLNHDAMYWYRQDPGQGLRLIYYSQIVNDFQKGDIAEGYSVSREKKESFPLTVTSAQKNPTAFYLCASSIVGAGGRISYEQYFGPGTRLTVT.

A remark on this clone: Germline and junction disagree at one end, which may indicate a read error. The gene calls are TRBV9 and TRBJ1-5; D not certain. CDR3 size: 13 residues. Germline CDR1 SGDLS, CDR2 YYNGEE. Here the CDR3 reads CASSGDSYQPQHF. CDR3 nucleotide sequence: TGTGCCAGCAGCGGCGATAGCTATCAGCCCCAGCATTTT.

V is TRBV4-1 and J is TRBJ2-5; the D is unclear. The J call could be wrong; TRBJ2-7 is a better fit for the DNA end. CDR1 is MGHRA and CDR2 is YSYEKL in the germline V gene. This CDR3 is 15 amino acids long. The CDR3 here is CASSSQIKRSDEQYF. CDR3 DNA sequence: TGCGCCAGCAGCTCTCAGATTAAGAGAAGCGACGAGCAGTACTTC.

Only a few counts were recorded for this clone. The chain uses TRBV4-1 and TRBJ1-1; unclear D gene. The germline gives CDR1 MGHRA, CDR2 YSYEKL. V lost 6 bases and J lost 0, with 8 bases in between. This CDR3 has 13 amino acids. This chain's CDR3 is CASSPGMNTEAFF. The CDR3 DNA reads TGCGCCAGCAGTCCGGGGATGAACACTGAAGCTTTCTTT.

CDR3 region: CASSLERRANYGYTF. The CDR3 bases are TGTGCCAGCAGCTTAGAACGGAGAGCTAACTATGGCTACACCTTC. The genes are TRBV13 and TRBJ1-2; no clear D. CDR1 PRHDT and CDR2 FYEKMQ come from the germline V gene (reference sequence). The ends were cut back, 1 base at V and 0 bases at J, with 9 bases in the middle. This CDR3 has 15 amino acids.

This clone was detected only once. This chain joins TRBV7-6 and TRBJ2-3, with unresolved D. V was clipped by 4 bases and J by 2 bases, with 4 bases between them. The CDR3 totals 12 residues. In germline, CDR1 is SGHVS, CDR2 FNYEAQ. CDR3 nucleotides: TGTGCCAGCAGCTCCCACACAGATACGCAGTATTTT. Translated, it gives CASSSHTDTQYF. The variable domain in full, completed from reference TRBV7-6 and TRBJ2-3, reads GAGVSQSPRYKVTKRGQDVALRCDPISGHVSLYWYRQALGQGPEFLTYFNYEAQQDKSGLPNDRFSAERPEGSISTLTIQRTEQRDSAMYRCASSSHTDTQYFGPGTRLTVL.

The V call is TRBV5-4, the J call TRBJ1-2; the match to TRBD1 covers 7 bases. The CDR3 runs to 13 residues. Trimming removed 3 bases from V and 3 bases from J; junction bases left unmatched: 2. Germline V gene sequence: CDR1 SGHNT, CDR2 YYREEE (reference sequence). The CDR3 region is CASSSTGDYGYTF. The CDR3 DNA reads as TGTGCCAGCAGCTCAACAGGGGACTATGGCTACACCTTC.

This rearrangement joins TRBV7-3 to TRBJ2-2; TRBD1 agrees at 12 bases. V lost 0 bases to trimming and J lost 2 bases; unmatched junction nucleotides: 1. The V gene's germline CDR1 is SGHTA and CDR2 FQGTGA. CDR3 size: 17 residues. The CDR3 coding sequence is TGTGCCAGCAGCTTAACGGGGACAGGGGGCAACACCGGGGAGCTGTTTTTT. Its translation: CASSLTGTGGNTGELFF.

The chain combines TRBV7-6 with TRBJ1-6, with TRBD1 as a possible D gene (6 bases). CDR3 size: 17 residues. CDR1 is SGHVS, CDR2 FNYEAQ, per germline. Trimming took 4 bases from V and 11 from J, leaving 24 bases between them. The CDR3 loop is CASSSYPGTDAGAPLHF. CDR3 bases: TGTGCCAGCAGCTCCTACCCCGGGACGGACGCAGGGGCACCCCTCCACTTT.

Concerning this clone itself: The germline gene is not matched at one end of the junction; a read error may be the cause. This chain joins TRBV5-6 and TRBJ2-7, with 14 bases that match TRBD2. The V gene's germline CDR1 is SGHDT and CDR2 YYEEEE. The length of the CDR3 is 12 residues. CDR3 amino acids: CASSPGTSGSLF. The CDR3 region has the DNA TGTGCCAGCAGCCCCGGGACTAGCGGGAGTCTCTTC.

The rearrangement uses TRBV7-9 and TRBJ2-1, with D possibly matching TRBD2 (6 bases). This CDR3 spans 13 amino acids. Germline V gene lookup returns CDR1 SEHNR and CDR2 FQNEAQ (reference sequence). V was trimmed by 11 bases and J by 4 bases, leaving 15 bases between them. Here the CDR3 DNA reads TGTGCCTCCGGGAGTACGTTGTACAATGAGCAGTTCTTC. This sequence encodes CASGSTLYNEQFF.

As DNA, the CDR3 is TGTGCCAGCAGTTTATCGACTAGCGGGAGGGCCTTAGATGAGCAGTTCTTC. This translates into CASSLSTSGRALDEQFF. The chain employs TRBV28 and TRBJ2-1; 14 bases map to TRBD2. With V trimmed by 1 base and J by 8 bases, 7 bases remained unmatched. The CDR3 has 17 amino acids. CDR1 is MDHEN, CDR2 SYDVKM, per germline.

The CDR3 reads CATNPGEDEQFF. The CDR3 nucleotides are TGTGCCACGAATCCGGGAGAGGATGAGCAGTTCTTC. The chain couples TRBV19 to TRBJ2-1, with D perhaps matching TRBD2 (6 bases). V lost 10 bases and J lost 8, with 15 bases in between. Germline assignment: CDR1 LNHDA and CDR2 SQIVND (reference sequence). This CDR3 is built from 12 residues.

The V and J genes are TRBV30 and TRBJ2-4, with 10 bases that match TRBD2. Germline V CDR1 and CDR2: GTSNPN, SVGIG (reference sequence). The CDR3 is 16 amino acids. V gave up 3 bases and J gave up 1 base; unmatched junction bases: 6. The CDR3 sequence: CAWRASGSSAKNIQYF. The CDR3 DNA reads as TGTGCCTGGAGGGCTAGCGGGAGCTCTGCCAAAAACATTCAGTACTTC. The variable domain in full, with the rest retrieved from reference TRBV30 and TRBJ2-4, is SQTIHQWPATLVQPVGSPLSLECTVEGTSNPNLYWYRQAAGRGLQLLFYSVGIGQISSEVPQNLSASRPQDRQFILSSKKLLLSDSGFYLCAWRASGSSAKNIQYFGAGTRLSVL.

With regard to this clone: Sequence at one end of the junction differs from germline and may be a read error. This rearrangement joins TRBV19 to TRBJ2-1; D ambiguous. CDR1 is LNHDA and CDR2 is SQIVND in the germline V gene (reference sequence). This CDR3 has 11 residues. In DNA form, the CDR3 reads TGCGGCGCAGGTGACTACAATGAGCAGTTCTTC. As protein: CGAGDYNEQFF. Full variable domain (remainder filled in from reference TRBV19 and TRBJ2-1): DGGITQSPKYLFRKEGQNVTLSCEQNLNHDAMYWYRQDPGQGLRLIYYSQIVNDFQKGDIAEGYSVSREKKESFPLTVTSAQKNPTAFYLCGAGDYNEQFFGPGTRLTVL.

The chain combines TRBV27 with TRBJ2-7, with TRBD2 matching 7 bases. The trim removed 6 bases at V and 0 bases at J, leaving 8 bases unmatched. The CDR3 contains 15 residues. CDR1 is MNHEY and CDR2 is SMNVEV in the germline V gene (reference sequence). CDR3 DNA sequence: TGTGCCAGCAGCATCAGCGGGGCAAGCTCCTACGAGCAGTACTTC. Residues: CASSISGASSYEQYF.

The V gene is TRBV2, the J gene TRBJ2-3, with D possibly matching TRBD2 (6 bases). CDR1 and CDR2 from the germline V gene are SNHLY and FYNNEI. V lost 2 bases and J 0 bases, leaving 9 bases between the germline ends. This CDR3 is built from 15 residues. Here the CDR3 DNA reads TGTGCCAGCAGTGAATCGGCGGGAAGCACAGATACGCAGTATTTT. This gives the protein CASSESAGSTDTQYF. Looking up the rest from reference TRBV2 and TRBJ2-3 gives the full variable domain: EPEVTQTPSHQVTQMGQEVILRCVPISNHLYFYWYRQILGQKVEFLVSFYNNEISEKSEIFDDQFSVERPDGSNFTLKIRSTKLEDSAMYFCASSESAGSTDTQYFGPGTRLTVL.